Reported below is one TCR beta chain. Measured with immunoSEQ multiplex PCR; TCRdb has only the in-frame clones, and not every one. The repertoire has around 64,000 clones, about nine tenths of them found once; the top ten carry 0.25% to 0.3%. The record originates from a study of T cell changes during pregnancy in multiple sclerosis. Trimming stripped 6 bases from V and 5 bases from J, with 13 bases between. The germline gives CDR1 SQVTM, CDR2 ANQGSEA. This CDR3 comprises 12 residues. J is TRBJ2-5 and V is TRBV29-1, with a tentative D call TRBD1 (6 bases). This receptor was obtained from a female donor with multiple sclerosis, enrolled in a pregnancy study. The specimen comprised CD4+ T cells from peripheral blood mononuclear cells, sampled after pregnancy. This chain's CDR3 is CSVGAKVETQYF. DNA of the CDR3: TGCAGCGTGGGGGCTAAGGTGGAGACCCAGTACTTC.